This T cell receptor (beta chain) was retrieved from a study of PD-1 blockade in classical Hodgkin lymphoma. Some clones are missing from TCRdb's copy, which holds only in-frame ones; the method was immunoSEQ multiplex PCR. The sample consists of 19,000 or so clones, about three quarters of them appearing once. The CDR3 sequence is 15 residues long. Germline V gene data show CDR1 as MNHEY and CDR2 as SVGAGI. Trimming took 5 bases from V and 9 from J; bases not matched to a gene: 10. Specified time point: cycle 4 day 1 (C4D1), after less than seven weeks of nivolumab. Autologous stem cell transplantation was followed by relapse in every patient, and brentuximab vedotin exposure varied.

The sample in question was peripheral blood mononuclear cells (PBMCs), obtained before the fourth cycle of nivolumab. This chain links TRBV6-5 with TRBJ2-2; 9 positions match TRBD2. The receptor comes from a human donor with classical Hodgkin lymphoma. CDR3 sequence: CASSTGTSRLRELFF. The CDR3 DNA follows: TGTGCCAGCAGTACCGGGACTAGCCGGTTGCGGGAGCTGTTTTTT.